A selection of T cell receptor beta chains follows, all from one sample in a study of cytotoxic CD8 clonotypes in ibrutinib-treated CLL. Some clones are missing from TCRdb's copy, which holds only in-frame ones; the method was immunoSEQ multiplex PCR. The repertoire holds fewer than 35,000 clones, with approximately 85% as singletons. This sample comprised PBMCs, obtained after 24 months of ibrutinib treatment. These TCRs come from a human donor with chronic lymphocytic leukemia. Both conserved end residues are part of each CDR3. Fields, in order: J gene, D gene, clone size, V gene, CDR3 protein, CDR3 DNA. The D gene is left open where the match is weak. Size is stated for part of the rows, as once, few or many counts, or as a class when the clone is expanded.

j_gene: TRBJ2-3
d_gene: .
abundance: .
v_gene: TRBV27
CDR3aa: CASSVRAGGDTQYF
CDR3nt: TGTGCCAGCAGTGTCCGTGCTGGGGGAGATACGCAGTATTTT

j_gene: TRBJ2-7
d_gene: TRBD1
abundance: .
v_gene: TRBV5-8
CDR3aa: CASSSEGDRDDYEQYF
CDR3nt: TGTGCCAGCAGCTCCGAGGGGGACAGGGACGACTACGAGCAGTACTTC

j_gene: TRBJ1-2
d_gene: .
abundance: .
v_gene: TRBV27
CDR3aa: CASSPGSHPYGYTF
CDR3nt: TGTGCCAGCAGTCCAGGATCCCATCCCTATGGCTACACCTTC

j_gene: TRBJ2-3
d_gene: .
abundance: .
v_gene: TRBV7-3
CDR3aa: CASSLTGDTQYF
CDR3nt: TGTGCCAGCAGCTTAACGGGAGATACGCAGTATTTT

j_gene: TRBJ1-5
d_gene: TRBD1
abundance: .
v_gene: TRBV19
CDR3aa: CASSQGTGRSNQPQHF
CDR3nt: TGTGCCAGTAGCCAAGGGACAGGGAGGAGCAATCAGCCCCAGCATTTT

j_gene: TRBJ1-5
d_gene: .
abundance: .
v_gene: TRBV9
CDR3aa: CASSKDLNQPQHF
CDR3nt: TGTGCCAGCAGCAAAGACCTCAATCAGCCCCAGCATTTT

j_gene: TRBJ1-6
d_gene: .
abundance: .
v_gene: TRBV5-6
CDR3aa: CASSLDSSYNSPLHF
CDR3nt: TGTGCCAGCAGCTTAGACAGCTCCTATAATTCACCCCTCCACTTT

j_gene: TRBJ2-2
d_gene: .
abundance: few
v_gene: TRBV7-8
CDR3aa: CASSLGPGGDGELFF
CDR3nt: TGTGCCAGCAGCTTAGGACCCGGGGGTGACGGGGAGCTGTTTTTT

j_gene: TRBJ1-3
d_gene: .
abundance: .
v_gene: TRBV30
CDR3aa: CATRSHRDTIYF
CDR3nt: TGTGCTACAAGGTCACACCGGGACACCATATATTTT

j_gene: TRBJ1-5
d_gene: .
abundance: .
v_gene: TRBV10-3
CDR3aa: CAISESIKQPQHF
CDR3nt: TGTGCCATCAGTGAGTCGATTAAGCAGCCCCAGCATTTT

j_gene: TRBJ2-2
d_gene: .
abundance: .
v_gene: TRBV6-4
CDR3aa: CASSDSGAGELFF
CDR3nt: TGTGCCAGCAGTGACTCAGGGGCCGGGGAGCTGTTTTTT

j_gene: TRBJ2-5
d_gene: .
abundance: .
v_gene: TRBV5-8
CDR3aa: CASSSQETQYF
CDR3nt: TGTGCCAGCAGCTCTCAAGAGACCCAGTACTTC

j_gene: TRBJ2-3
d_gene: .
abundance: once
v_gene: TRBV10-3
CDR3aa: CAIRGGADTQYF
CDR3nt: TGTGCCATCAGGGGCGGGGCAGATACGCAGTATTTT

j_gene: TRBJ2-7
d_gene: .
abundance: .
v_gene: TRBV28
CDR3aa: CASSTPGQIHYEQYF
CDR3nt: TGTGCCAGCAGCACGCCGGGACAAATCCACTACGAGCAGTACTTC

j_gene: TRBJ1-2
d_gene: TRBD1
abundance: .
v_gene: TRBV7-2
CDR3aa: CASSTQTGAIYGYTF
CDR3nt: TGTGCCAGCAGCACCCAGACAGGGGCGATCTATGGCTACACCTTC

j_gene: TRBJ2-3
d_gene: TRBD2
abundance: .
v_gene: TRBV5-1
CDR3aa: CASSIQGTSGDTQYF
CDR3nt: TGCGCCAGCAGTATTCAGGGGACTAGCGGGGATACGCAGTATTTT

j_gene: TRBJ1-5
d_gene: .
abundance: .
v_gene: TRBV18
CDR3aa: CASSPSNQPQHF
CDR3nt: TGTGCCAGCTCACCCTCGAATCAGCCCCAGCATTTT

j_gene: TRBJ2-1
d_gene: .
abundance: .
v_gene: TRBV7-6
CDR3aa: CASRKLGSGSYNEQFF
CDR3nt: TGTGCCAGCAGGAAACTAGGATCGGGCTCCTACAATGAGCAGTTCTTC

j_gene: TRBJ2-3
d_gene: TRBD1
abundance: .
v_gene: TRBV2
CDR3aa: CASKGQGLNTQYF
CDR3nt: TGTGCCAGCAAAGGACAGGGATTAAATACGCAGTATTTT

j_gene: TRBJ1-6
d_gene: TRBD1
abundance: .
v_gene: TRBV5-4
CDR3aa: CASSLAGTGFRNSPLHF
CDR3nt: TGTGCCAGCAGCTTGGCCGGGACAGGGTTTCGGAATTCACCCCTCCACTTT

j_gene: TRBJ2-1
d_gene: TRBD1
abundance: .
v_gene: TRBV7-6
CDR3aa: CASSLPYRGEQFF
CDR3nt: TGTGCCAGCAGCCTCCCGTACAGGGGTGAGCAGTTCTTC

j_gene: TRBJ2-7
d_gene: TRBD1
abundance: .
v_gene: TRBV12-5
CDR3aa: CASGLVKPGQISYEQYF
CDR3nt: TGTGCTAGTGGTTTGGTTAAGCCGGGACAGATTTCCTACGAGCAGTACTTC